This section outlines one T cell receptor (beta chain) sequence together with its context. The study recruited people aged roughly 18 to 100 years across more than 20 US areas. Cohorts were assigned according to the clinical history that participants reported. These data originate in a study of blood T cell repertoires in COVID-19. Study information: PBMCs, B-cell-depleted T cells, or T cells provided the cDNA or gDNA that made up the material.

In the original workflow: Nucleated cell counts were estimated from reference gene primer amplification. Generated by immunoSEQ multiplex PCR, the TCRdb table keeps only in-frame clones and is missing some. D and trimming were read from the DNA, whereas the V and J calls and clone size are those reported in that table. The sample gives about 380,000 clones, about 88% of which show up once; roughly 1.2% is in the top ten. Germline lookup yields CDR1 LNHDA and CDR2 SQIVND (reference sequence). The CDR3 is 15 amino acids. Deletions cut 2 bases from V and 1 base from J, with 8 bases between. Sequencing input: PBMCs or T cells enriched from blood (not recorded which). The chain employs TRBV19 and TRBJ1-4; the D gene is possibly TRBD1 (5 bases). This clonotype originated in a woman under 30 who had recovered from COVID-19. As DNA, the CDR3 is TGTGCCAGTAGTATACGACAGTTAACTAATGAAAAACTGTTTTTT. Protein product: CASSIRQLTNEKLFF.